A selection of T cell receptor beta chains follows, all from one sample in a study of blood T cells in healthy people across ages. TCRdb re-called the 5' RACE reads with MiXCR, one entry per CDR3 protein. The sample shows some 1,000,000 distinct CDR3 sequences, under 30% of them seen only once. This sample also belongs to another study, concerning T cells of mothers and their children.

Source material: blood. The receptors shown here come from a girl aged 2-10 years in good health. CDR3s include the opening cysteine and the closing phenylalanine or tryptophan. A D gene is named only where the DNA matches it firmly. Expanded clones are given a class, and other clones once, few, many or no size at all.

j_call,v_call,d_call,clone_size,cdr3_nt,cdr3_aa
TRBJ1-2,TRBV7-9,-,few,TGTGCCAGCAGCTTAATTTTGGAGGGGAGGGATGGCTACACCTTC,CASSLILEGRDGYTF
TRBJ1-2,TRBV19,-,few,TGTGCCAGTAGTCGCGACTGGGGAGAGAACTATGGCTACACCTTC,CASSRDWGENYGYTF
TRBJ2-1,TRBV12-5,-,-,TGTGCTAGTGCAACGCCGAACCCCCGTAGCGAGAGGGGATGGTACAATGAGCAGTTCTTC,CASATPNPRSERGWYNEQFF
TRBJ1-5,TRBV29-1,-,few,TGCAGCCCAGGGAGTTCCAATCAGCCCCAGCATTTT,CSPGSSNQPQHF
TRBJ2-7,TRBV5-1,TRBD2,few,TGCGCCAGCAGCTTGGCCTTAACGGGCGGGGGTGAGCAGTACTTC,CASSLALTGGGEQYF
TRBJ1-2,TRBV6-2/TRBV6-3,-,-,TGTGCCAGCACCTACCGGGATAACTATGGCTACACCTTC,CASTYRDNYGYTF
TRBJ1-1,TRBV28,-,-,TGTGCCAGCAGACGATCCGACAGCGGGAACACTGAAGCTTTCTTT,CASRRSDSGNTEAFF
TRBJ2-4,TRBV12-3/TRBV12-4,-,-,TGTGCCAGCAGTTTAGGCAGAAGGCTAGCCAAAAACATTCAGTACTTC,CASSLGRRLAKNIQYF
TRBJ2-7,TRBV13,TRBD2,-,TGTGCCAGCACGACTAGCGGGAGGGCTAGAGAGCAGTACTTC,CASTTSGRAREQYF
TRBJ2-5,TRBV29-1,-,-,TGCAGCGTTGAGAGGCAGGGATCAGAGACCCAGTACTTC,CSVERQGSETQYF
TRBJ2-5,TRBV12-3/TRBV12-4,-,-,TGTGCCAGCAGTTTAGTACAGGACTACCAAGAGACCCAGTACTTC,CASSLVQDYQETQYF
TRBJ2-7,TRBV6-2/TRBV6-3,-,-,TGTGCCAGCAGTTACGATTACCCGTACGAGCAGTACTTC,CASSYDYPYEQYF
TRBJ2-2,TRBV29-1,TRBD1,-,TGCAGCGTTGTGAGTGCGGGACAGGCGAACACCGGGGAGCTGTTTTTT,CSVVSAGQANTGELFF
TRBJ2-7,TRBV7-2,TRBD1,-,TGTGCCAGCATCCCCGCTCGGGACAGAAGGTACGAGCAGTACTTC,CASIPARDRRYEQYF
TRBJ2-1,TRBV5-6,-,few,TGTGCCAGCAGCTTGGGGATGAATGAGCAGTTCTTC,CASSLGMNEQFF
TRBJ2-7,TRBV29-1,TRBD2,-,TGCAGCGTCCAAATAGCGGGGCTAAACGAGCAGTACTTC,CSVQIAGLNEQYF
TRBJ2-3,TRBV20-1,-,-,TGCAGTGCTACCACAACCGGTGGGACAGATACGCAGTATTTT,CSATTTGGTDTQYF
TRBJ1-1,TRBV25-1,-,few,TGTGCCAGCAGTCGCGGCAGCGTTGAGGCTTTCTTT,CASSRGSVEAFF
TRBJ1-5,TRBV7-8,-,few,TGTGCCAGCAGCACCTGGTCGGTCCACAACAATCAGCCCCAGCATTTT,CASSTWSVHNNQPQHF
TRBJ2-1,TRBV7-9,TRBD2,few,TGTGCCAGCAGCTTTCGGGGCGGGGGGTCTGAGCAGTTCTTC,CASSFRGGGSEQFF
TRBJ2-3,TRBV24-1,TRBD2,-,TGTGCCACCAGTGGTCGCCCTGGGACTAGCGGGAGCACAGATACGCAGTATTTT,CATSGRPGTSGSTDTQYF
TRBJ2-7,TRBV2,-,-,TGTGCCAGCAGTGAAGCGCTTGGCGCGGACGAGCAGTACTTC,CASSEALGADEQYF
TRBJ2-4,TRBV3-1,-,-,TGTGCCAGCAGCCAAGCAGGGACGAGGAACATTCAGTACTTC,CASSQAGTRNIQYF
TRBJ2-2,TRBV11-2,TRBD2,-,TGTGCCAGCAGCCCACTGTCCGGGACTAGCTCCGGGGAGCTGTTTTTT,CASSPLSGTSSGELFF
TRBJ1-1,TRBV6-4,-,few,TGTGCCAGCAGAAAACAGGGTCATACTGAAGCCTTCTTT,CASRKQGHTEAFF
TRBJ2-2,TRBV9,-,few,TGTGCCAGCAACGTCGGGGGCCGGGAGCTGTTTTTT,CASNVGGRELFF
TRBJ1-5,TRBV27,-,few,TGTGCCAGCAGTTTAACTTGGGAGGGAATGAATCAGCCCCAGCATTTT,CASSLTWEGMNQPQHF